This paragraph covers one T cell receptor (beta chain) sequence. This entry belongs to a study of early T cells in non-severe SARS-CoV-2 infection. Study details: Chains were unpaired, as sequencing was done on bulk RNA from unsorted whole blood.

Individual cDNA molecules were tagged with unique molecular identifiers. TCRdb processed the 5' RACE reads anew with MiXCR; each CDR3 protein has one entry. Among roughly 80,000 distinct CDR3 sequences listed, 11% were seen once. J was trimmed by 8 bases and V by 6 bases; bases with no gene match: 9. CDR3 length: 14 residues. Looked up from germline, CDR1 is SGHTA and CDR2 is FQGNSA. This sequence joins TRBV7-2 and TRBJ2-3, with TRBD1 identical over 9 bases. The starting material was whole blood, obtained at baseline. This sequence originates from an adult who was a healthcare worker with PCR-confirmed SARS-CoV-2 infection or an uninfected control (not recorded which). Written as DNA, the CDR3 is TGTGCCAGCAGACAAAACAGGGGGCAGGGTACGCAGTATTTT. Its protein is CASRQNRGQGTQYF.